This TCR beta chain is from a study of T cell clonality in common variable immunodeficiency (dated by TCRdb to between 2014 and 2017). Overall results and qualifications from the work: Even though DNA input was the same, control samples had an average of about 90,000 unique sequences each, compared with about 32,000 in CVID samples. Increased TCRbeta clonality was found in CVID subjects compared with healthy controls (t-test p = 0.018), with the increase being most characteristic of about a third of subjects. Differences among patients in the CVID cohort limited the correlations between repertoire features and clinical complications. According to the authors, finding the cause of the higher clonality in CVID would require sequencing the repertoires of T cell subpopulations. Fewer TCRbeta clones were shared among CVID subjects than among healthy controls (p < 0.0001). CVID TCRbeta sequences were reported to have fewer deletions and N-nucleotide insertions and to lack highly modified clones with 13 or more V deletions.

In its sample, this clone was seen many times. The antigen this receptor binds is unknown. The sequence runs out 3 residues before the end of the CDR3; the remainder is reconstructed from the germline J gene. From the cysteine up to the phenylalanine, the CDR3 has a length of 13 residues. The DNA shown is the part of the CDR3 that was read: 30 bases, in frame from base 1. From the germline V gene, CDR1 is LGHNA and CDR2 is YNFKEQ. The junction shows trimming of 0 bases on V and 8 bases on J, plus 8 bases between the germline ends. Both CVID patients and healthy controls were predominantly of Caucasian heritage. Heparinized peripheral whole blood samples of roughly 5 to 8 ml were obtained from each donor. TCRbeta CDR3 repertoires were sequenced from genomic DNA of adults with common variable immune deficiency (CVID) and healthy adult controls. The control group comprised approximately 22 healthy adult volunteers, roughly twelve female and around ten male, aged roughly 20 to 66 years with a mean age of approximately 30. Diluted blood was density-centrifuged over Hypaque 1077 or Ficoll-Paque to isolate peripheral blood mononuclear cells. Genomic DNA was obtained from unsorted mononuclear cells through either Qiagen column purification or a centrifugation-based method.

For sequencing, equivalent amounts of genomic DNA were input from CVID and control samples. For every sample, a 60 bp segment covering the rearranged TCRbeta CDR3 region was amplified and then sequenced. The immunoSEQ assay, a bias-corrected multiplex PCR with high-throughput sequencing, was employed for TCRbeta amplification. As for how the authors treated the data: Each unique nucleotide sequence was treated as a clone and annotated with V, D and J genes, copy number and frequency. Sequences were labeled productive if in frame, and non-productive if out of frame or containing stop codons. As previously described, Shannon's entropy was used to calculate clonality. The predicted amino acid sequences of productive clones were used to derive the mean CDR3 Kyte-Doolittle hydropathy. Hierarchical clustering of scaled V gene usage was performed with the R hclust function using Manhattan distance and complete linkage. Sharing of clones by CDR3 amino acid sequence was evaluated through resampling of 12 repertoires per group over 100 rounds. The repertoires were screened for some 70 published EBV-specific TCRbeta sequences and approximately 230 published CMV-specific TCRbeta sequences. Two CVID samples yielding fewer than 10,000 sequences were excluded from analysis, leaving 42 CVID repertoires. Sourced from immuneACCESS, this table was stored by TCRdb with only in-frame sequences that have V and J called. A share of the clones is absent; for the studies checked, an unresolved V gene accounts for under half, and the remainder has no known explanation. That table gives V, J and clone size, and the DNA gave D and trimming. The sample has about 42,000 clones on record, with no singletons. The ten most abundant clones make up over 1.1% of the sample.

The V gene is TRBV4-2 and the J gene is TRBJ1-5, with the identity of the D gene unclear. The sequence derives from a person between 18 and 75 years old in good health. The material sequenced was peripheral blood mononuclear cells. The CDR3 bases that were read are TGTGCCAGCAGCCAAGATCGGGGAAAGCCC. Its translation is CASSQDRGKP. From start to end, the CDR3 is CASSQDRGKPQHF.